These T cell receptor beta chains were read from a single sample in a study of blood T cell repertoires in COVID-19. The method was immunoSEQ multiplex PCR; TCRdb's version includes in-frame clones alone and lacks a portion of them. The data contain roughly 290,000 clones, approximately 83% of them singletons. Sequenced: PBMCs or T cells enriched from blood (not recorded which). Receptors originate from a woman between 25 and 40 years old who had recovered from COVID-19. Both conserved end residues are part of each CDR3. D genes are given only for firm matches. Clone size is shown for a subset of rows, as once, few, many or a class of expanded clone.

size: few; V: TRBV5-4; D: NA; J: TRBJ2-2; length: 13; CDR3: CASSAKEAGELFF; DNA: TGTGCCAGCAGCGCGAAAGAGGCCGGGGAGCTGTTTTTT
size: NA; V: TRBV29-1; D: NA; J: TRBJ1-1; length: 14; CDR3: CSVEGGSGGTEAFF; DNA: TGCAGCGTTGAAGGGGGGTCGGGGGGCACTGAAGCTTTCTTT
size: once; V: TRBV7-2; D: NA; J: TRBJ2-4; length: 14; CDR3: CASSAPGGENIQYF; DNA: TGTGCCAGCAGCGCTCCGGGCGGGGAAAACATTCAGTACTTC
size: NA; V: TRBV11-2; D: NA; J: TRBJ2-2; length: 16; CDR3: CASSLVQRANTGELFF; DNA: TGTGCCAGCAGCTTAGTCCAACGGGCGAACACCGGGGAGCTGTTTTTT
size: NA; V: TRBV19; D: TRBD2; J: TRBJ2-1; length: 18; CDR3: CASRPASGRASSYNEQFF; DNA: TGTGCCAGTCGCCCTGCTAGCGGGAGAGCAAGCTCCTACAATGAGCAGTTCTTC
size: once; V: TRBV7-8; D: NA; J: TRBJ1-2; length: 17; CDR3: CASRDHSSGVGAYGYTF; DNA: TGTGCCAGCAGGGACCACAGCTCAGGGGTTGGGGCATATGGCTACACCTTC
size: NA; V: TRBV5-1; D: NA; J: TRBJ2-2; length: 12; CDR3: CASSVDFGELFF; DNA: TGCGCCAGCAGCGTGGACTTCGGGGAGCTGTTTTTT
size: NA; V: TRBV28; D: TRBD1; J: TRBJ1-2; length: 16; CDR3: CASSLVLPGQVDGYTF; DNA: TGTGCCAGCAGTTTAGTCCTCCCGGGACAGGTCGATGGCTACACCTTC
size: NA; V: TRBV13; D: NA; J: TRBJ1-1; length: 14; CDR3: CASSLGLRGLKAFF; DNA: TGTGCCAGCAGCTTAGGCCTAAGGGGACTGAAAGCTTTCTTT
size: NA; V: TRBV19; D: TRBD1; J: TRBJ1-5; length: 18; CDR3: CASSTSRDSFSSNQPQHF; DNA: TGTGCCAGTAGTACCTCCCGGGACAGTTTTAGTAGCAATCAGCCCCAGCATTTT
size: NA; V: TRBV7-2; D: NA; J: TRBJ1-6; length: 14; CDR3: CASSLEARGSPLHF; DNA: TGTGCCAGCAGCTTAGAGGCTAGGGGTTCACCCCTCCACTTT
size: NA; V: TRBV15; D: NA; J: TRBJ1-2; length: 15; CDR3: CATSRVGAGVYGYTF; DNA: TGTGCCACCAGCAGAGTAGGAGCAGGGGTTTATGGCTACACCTTC
size: few; V: TRBV6-1; D: NA; J: TRBJ1-1; length: 12; CDR3: CASSDRDTEAFF; DNA: TGTGCCAGCAGTGACAGGGACACTGAAGCTTTCTTT
size: NA; V: TRBV24-1; D: NA; J: TRBJ1-5; length: 13; CDR3: CATSDFPGQPQHF; DNA: TGTGCCACCAGTGATTTCCCGGGGCAGCCCCAGCATTTT
size: NA; V: TRBV18; D: NA; J: TRBJ1-6; length: 16; CDR3: CASSPRDKGFGSPLHF; DNA: TGTGCCAGCTCACCTCGGGACAAAGGGTTCGGATCACCCCTCCACTTT
size: NA; V: TRBV30; D: NA; J: TRBJ2-5; length: 14; CDR3: CAGRWGTRGETQYF; DNA: TGTGCCGGGAGATGGGGTACACGGGGAGAGACCCAGTACTTC
size: NA; V: TRBV5-5; D: NA; J: TRBJ2-1; length: 14; CDR3: CASSSPSDYNEQFF; DNA: TGTGCCAGCAGCTCGCCCAGTGACTACAATGAGCAGTTCTTC
size: once; V: TRBV7-9; D: TRBD1; J: TRBJ1-2; length: 15; CDR3: CASSLTGELDYGYTF; DNA: TGTGCCAGCAGCCTGACAGGGGAACTCGACTATGGCTACACCTTC
size: once; V: TRBV9; D: TRBD2; J: TRBJ2-3; length: 15; CDR3: CASSVAGTRADTQYF; DNA: TGTGCCAGCAGCGTAGCGGGGACTAGGGCAGATACGCAGTATTTT
size: NA; V: TRBV3-1/TRBV3-2; D: NA; J: TRBJ1-3; length: 15; CDR3: CASSQELRSGNTIYF; DNA: TGTGCCAGCAGCCAAGAACTGCGAAGCGGAAACACCATATATTTT
size: NA; V: TRBV19; D: TRBD1; J: TRBJ2-1; length: 16; CDR3: CASSIEWDRPYNEQFF; DNA: TGTGCCAGTAGTATCGAGTGGGACAGGCCCTACAATGAGCAGTTCTTC
size: NA; V: TRBV7-8; D: TRBD1; J: TRBJ1-4; length: 17; CDR3: CASSLRVRGPANEKLFF; DNA: TGTGCCAGCAGTTTAAGGGTCAGGGGGCCGGCTAATGAAAAACTGTTTTTT
size: once; V: TRBV5-1; D: TRBD2; J: TRBJ2-2; length: 14; CDR3: CASSTSGWGGELFF; DNA: TGCGCCAGCTCGACTAGCGGCTGGGGCGGGGAGCTGTTTTTT
size: NA; V: TRBV7-9; D: TRBD1; J: TRBJ2-1; length: 16; CDR3: CASSQRAGQGASEQFF; DNA: TGTGCCAGCAGCCAAAGGGCGGGACAGGGGGCCAGTGAGCAGTTCTTC
size: NA; V: TRBV27; D: NA; J: TRBJ2-1; length: 15; CDR3: CASSLLTAGDNEQFF; DNA: TGTGCCAGCAGTTTATTGACGGCAGGGGACAATGAGCAGTTCTTC
size: NA; V: TRBV10-3; D: NA; J: TRBJ1-1; length: 14; CDR3: CAISDAGSNTEAFF; DNA: TGTGCCATCAGTGATGCAGGATCGAACACTGAAGCTTTCTTT
size: NA; V: TRBV12-3/TRBV12-4; D: NA; J: TRBJ1-1; length: 13; CDR3: CASSLRWNTEAFF; DNA: TGTGCCAGCAGTTTACGGTGGAACACTGAAGCTTTCTTT
size: NA; V: TRBV9; D: NA; J: TRBJ2-3; length: 16; CDR3: CASSVGARGPTDTQYF; DNA: TGTGCCAGCAGCGTAGGGGCGCGGGGGCCCACAGATACGCAGTATTTT
size: NA; V: TRBV19; D: NA; J: TRBJ1-2; length: 12; CDR3: CASSIRGGGYTF; DNA: TGTGCCAGTAGTATTAGGGGAGGTGGCTACACCTTC
size: NA; V: TRBV9; D: TRBD1; J: TRBJ1-1; length: 14; CDR3: CASSTGTVNTEAFF; DNA: TGTGCCAGCAGCACCGGGACAGTGAACACTGAAGCTTTCTTT
size: NA; V: TRBV28; D: TRBD1; J: TRBJ1-4; length: 15; CDR3: CASRPQRGRFEKLFF; DNA: TGTGCCAGCAGACCCCAGAGGGGGCGGTTTGAAAAACTGTTTTTT
size: NA; V: TRBV7-9; D: NA; J: TRBJ1-4; length: 16; CDR3: CASSLAETGYNEKLFF; DNA: TGTGCCAGCAGCTTGGCCGAGACAGGTTACAATGAAAAACTGTTTTTT
size: NA; V: TRBV5-8; D: TRBD1; J: TRBJ2-4; length: 20; CDR3: CASSVRQGANIRLAKNIQYF; DNA: TGTGCCAGCAGCGTCCGACAGGGGGCAAACATAAGATTGGCCAAAAACATTCAGTACTTC
size: few; V: TRBV18; D: NA; J: TRBJ1-6; length: 14; CDR3: CASSREERAEPLHF; DNA: TGTGCCAGCTCACGGGAAGAGAGAGCGGAACCCCTCCACTTT
size: NA; V: TRBV4-2; D: TRBD2; J: TRBJ2-3; length: 16; CDR3: CASSQDRLAGRDTQYF; DNA: TGTGCCAGCAGCCAAGATCGTCTAGCGGGACGAGATACGCAGTATTTT
size: NA; V: TRBV3-1/TRBV3-2; D: TRBD1; J: TRBJ1-6; length: 14; CDR3: CASSLRTGGSPLHF; DNA: TGTGCCAGCAGCCTTCGGACAGGGGGTTCACCCCTCCACTTT
size: once; V: TRBV19; D: TRBD1; J: TRBJ1-6; length: 16; CDR3: CASSILSGTGDSPLHF; DNA: TGTGCCAGTAGTATTCTTTCCGGGACAGGGGATTCACCCCTCCACTTT
size: NA; V: TRBV18; D: TRBD1; J: TRBJ2-7; length: 15; CDR3: CASSQTRGSAYEQYF; DNA: TGTGCCAGCTCCCAAACCAGGGGGAGCGCCTACGAGCAGTACTTC
size: NA; V: TRBV28; D: NA; J: TRBJ1-5; length: 15; CDR3: CASSFRYGGNQPQHF; DNA: TGTGCCAGCAGTTTCCGATATGGAGGCAATCAGCCCCAGCATTTT
size: NA; V: TRBV9; D: NA; J: TRBJ2-1; length: 15; CDR3: CASSATPGLNNEQFF; DNA: TGTGCCAGCAGCGCTACTCCAGGCCTAAACAATGAGCAGTTCTTC
size: NA; V: TRBV7-2; D: NA; J: TRBJ1-3; length: 14; CDR3: CASSGGPIGYTIYF; DNA: TGTGCCAGCAGCGGGGGCCCAATCGGATACACCATATATTTT
size: NA; V: TRBV5-6; D: NA; J: TRBJ2-2; length: 13; CDR3: CASGVGDTGELFF; DNA: TGTGCCAGCGGAGTAGGCGACACCGGGGAGCTGTTTTTT
size: NA; V: TRBV9; D: TRBD1; J: TRBJ2-1; length: 14; CDR3: CASSFRDRVNEQFF; DNA: TGTGCCAGCAGCTTCCGGGACAGGGTGAATGAGCAGTTCTTC
size: NA; V: TRBV7-9; D: TRBD1; J: TRBJ1-2; length: 14; CDR3: CASSPDRGNYGYTF; DNA: TGTGCCAGCAGCCCGGACAGGGGAAACTATGGCTACACCTTC
size: NA; V: TRBV7-2; D: TRBD1; J: TRBJ1-6; length: 14; CDR3: CASSLGQGDSPLHF; DNA: TGTGCCAGCAGCCTCGGACAGGGAGATTCACCCCTCCACTTT
size: NA; V: TRBV5-6; D: TRBD2; J: TRBJ2-7; length: 15; CDR3: CASSAGTSGWDEQYF; DNA: TGTGCCAGCAGCGCGGGGACTAGCGGGTGGGACGAGCAGTACTTC
size: once; V: TRBV10-3; D: NA; J: TRBJ1-5; length: 13; CDR3: CAISGTVNQPQHF; DNA: TGTGCCATCAGTGGGACAGTCAATCAGCCCCAGCATTTT
size: NA; V: TRBV7-9; D: TRBD2; J: TRBJ2-7; length: 15; CDR3: CASSLALAGDYEQYF; DNA: TGTGCCAGCAGCTTAGCCTTAGCGGGGGACTACGAGCAGTACTTC
size: once; V: TRBV5-1; D: NA; J: TRBJ2-3; length: 15; CDR3: CASSTDTTSTDTQYF; DNA: TGCGCCAGCAGCACGGACACAACTAGCACAGATACGCAGTATTTT
size: once; V: TRBV10-2; D: NA; J: TRBJ1-1; length: 13; CDR3: CASRRDLNTEAFF; DNA: TGCGCCAGCAGGAGGGATCTCAACACTGAAGCTTTCTTT
size: NA; V: TRBV24-1; D: NA; J: TRBJ1-5; length: 15; CDR3: CATSGSGASNQPQHF; DNA: TGTGCCACCAGCGGATCAGGGGCTTCGAATCAGCCCCAGCATTTT
size: NA; V: TRBV28; D: TRBD1; J: TRBJ1-1; length: 16; CDR3: CASSQLWGQGSPEAFF; DNA: TGTGCCAGCAGCCAGTTGTGGGGACAGGGGTCCCCTGAAGCTTTCTTT